Listed here is a single T cell receptor beta chain. The germline CDR1 and CDR2 sequences are LNHDA and SQIVND (reference sequence). The CDR3 covers 15 residues. Germline trimming cut 9 bases from V and 0 bases from J; bases unmatched to any gene: 8. This sample was taken from a study of T cell changes during pregnancy in multiple sclerosis. Sequencing used immunoSEQ multiplex PCR; TCRdb keeps in-frame clones, though not all of them. Of about 39,000 clones listed, 94% are singletons. This sample comprised peripheral blood, obtained in the third trimester of pregnancy. The source is a female donor with multiple sclerosis, enrolled in a pregnancy study. The chain uses TRBV19 and TRBJ2-7, with TRBD1 matching over 10 bases. The CDR3 bases are TGTGCCAGAGCACAGTGGGACAGGGGCTCCTACGAGCAGTACTTC. Residues: CARAQWDRGSYEQYF.